This is a list of T cell receptor beta chains from one sample in a study of cytomegalovirus exposure and HLA in healthy donors. Libraries were prepared by immunoSEQ multiplex PCR; TCRdb keeps only in-frame clonotypes and omits some of them. The sample lists 85,000 to 130,000 clones, roughly 9.1% seen once, with about 5% in the top ten. The specimen was PBMCs. All receptors come from a man aged 35 to 55 in good health and CMV-seropositive. Each CDR3 is given with its conserved first and last residue. The D gene is left open where the match is weak. The size field is filled for only some rows; it gives once, few, many or a size class.

clone size,D gene,J gene,V gene,CDR3 protein,CDR3 DNA
few,.,TRBJ1-2,TRBV6-5,CASSYYSGSNYGYTF,TGTGCCAGCAGTTACTATTCAGGAAGTAACTATGGCTACACCTTC
.,TRBD2,TRBJ2-1,TRBV4-1,CASSHDPGTSGRYNEQFF,TGCGCCAGCAGCCACGACCCCGGGACTAGCGGGAGGTATAATGAGCAGTTCTTC
few,.,TRBJ2-1,TRBV6-5,CASSYSINSPKEQFF,TGTGCCAGCAGTTACTCGATCAACAGCCCTAAGGAGCAGTTCTTC
few,.,TRBJ2-5,TRBV15,CATSTPGAKRRETQYF,TGTGCCACCAGCACCCCAGGGGCCAAAAGGAGAGAGACCCAGTACTTC
few,.,TRBJ2-7,TRBV6-5,CASKSGRGPDEQYF,TGTGCCAGCAAGTCGGGGCGGGGGCCCGACGAGCAGTACTTC
.,.,TRBJ2-7,TRBV28,CASSARLAYEQYF,TGTGCCAGCAGTGCCAGACTTGCTTACGAGCAGTACTTC
.,.,TRBJ2-6,TRBV2,CASSEWRPTDYSGANVLTF,TGTGCCAGCAGTGAATGGCGACCTACCGACTACTCTGGGGCCAACGTCCTGACTTTC
.,.,TRBJ2-4,TRBV30,CAWSGVAKNIQYF,TGTGCCTGGTCGGGGGTAGCCAAAAACATTCAGTACTTC
few,TRBD2,TRBJ2-3,TRBV6-1,CASSGSGTTGDTQYF,TGTGCCAGCAGTGGTAGCGGGACGACGGGAGATACGCAGTATTTT
.,.,TRBJ2-1,TRBV14,CASSQGTSKRPFF,TGTGCCAGCAGCCAAGGAACTAGCAAAAGACCGTTCTTC
.,.,TRBJ2-7,TRBV7-9,CASSLRDFSYEQYF,TGTGCCAGCAGCCTAAGGGACTTTTCCTACGAGCAGTACTTC
few,.,TRBJ1-1,TRBV19,CATRVRNTEAFF,TGTGCCACTAGGGTGAGGAACACTGAAGCTTTCTTT
.,TRBD2,TRBJ2-5,TRBV6-1,CASTRTSEGETQYF,TGTGCCAGCACTAGAACTAGCGAAGGAGAGACCCAGTACTTC
.,.,TRBJ2-2,TRBV7-3,CASSIQGNTGELFF,TGTGCCAGCAGCATACAGGGGAACACCGGGGAGCTGTTTTTT
.,TRBD1,TRBJ1-2,TRBV28,CASSFQKRQGTGGYTF,TGTGCCAGCAGTTTCCAAAAACGACAGGGCACCGGTGGCTACACCTTC
.,.,TRBJ2-7,TRBV6-1,CASSEATAVKYEQYF,TGTGCCAGCAGTGAAGCGACGGCGGTGAAGTACGAGCAGTACTTC
.,TRBD1,TRBJ1-5,TRBV27,CASKPGQGNQPQHF,TGTGCCAGCAAACCGGGACAGGGCAATCAGCCCCAGCATTTT
.,.,TRBJ1-4,TRBV4-1,CASSQAMQGNEKLFF,TGCGCCAGCAGCCAAGCGATGCAGGGGAATGAAAAACTGTTTTTT